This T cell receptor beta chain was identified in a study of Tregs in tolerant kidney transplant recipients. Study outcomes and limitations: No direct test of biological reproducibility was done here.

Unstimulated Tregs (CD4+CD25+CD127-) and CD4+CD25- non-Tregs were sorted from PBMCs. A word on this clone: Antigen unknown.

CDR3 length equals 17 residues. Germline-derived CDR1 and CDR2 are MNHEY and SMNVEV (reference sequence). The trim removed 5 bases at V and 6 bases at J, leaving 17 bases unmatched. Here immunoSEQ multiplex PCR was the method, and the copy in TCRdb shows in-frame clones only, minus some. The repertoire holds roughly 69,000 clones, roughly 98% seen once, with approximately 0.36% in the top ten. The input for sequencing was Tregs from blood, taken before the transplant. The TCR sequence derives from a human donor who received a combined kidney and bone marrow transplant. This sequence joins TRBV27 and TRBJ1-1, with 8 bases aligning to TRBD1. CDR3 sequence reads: CASSRGTGALTSPEAFF. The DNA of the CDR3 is TGTGCCAGCAGTCGCGGGACAGGAGCCCTTACCTCCCCTGAAGCTTTCTTT.